What follows are 24 T cell receptor beta chains derived from one specimen sequenced in a study of blood T cell repertoires in COVID-19. Profiling relied on immunoSEQ multiplex PCR, and the TCRdb table lists in-frame clones only, not all of them. The sample contains 240,000 or so clones, 70% to 90% of which appear only once. Input material: PBMCs or T cells enriched from blood (not recorded which). The receptors stem from a man between 50 and 59 years old who had been exposed to COVID-19.

The CDR3 DNA reads as TGTGCCAGCAGCCAACAGGTCCAAGTGGGCCAGCCCCAGCATTTT. Protein: CASSQQVQVGQPQHF. The chain combines TRBV3-1 (or the pseudogene TRBV3-2) with TRBJ1-5; no firm D call. Germline lookup yields CDR1 LGHDT and CDR2 YNNKEL (reference sequence). V was trimmed by 2 bases and J by 7 bases, leaving 15 bases between them. The CDR3 sequence is 15 residues long.

The J gene is TRBJ1-3, the V gene TRBV11-2, with D possibly matching TRBD1 (5 bases). This CDR3 spans 17 amino acids. Trimming stripped 5 bases from V and 0 bases from J, with 17 bases between. The V gene's germline CDR1 is SGHAT and CDR2 FQNNGV. The CDR3 is CASSPQTGRYSGNTIYF. CDR3 DNA: TGTGCCAGCAGCCCTCAAACAGGACGGTACTCTGGAAACACCATATATTTT.

This clone was detected only once. CDR3 region: CASSRVGSDQPQHF. As DNA, the CDR3 is TGTGCCAGCAGCCGCGTGGGGAGTGATCAGCCCCAGCATTTT. This chain uses TRBV5-5 with TRBJ1-5, with D hard to call. V lost 4 bases and J 5 bases, leaving 13 bases between the germline ends. There are 14 residues in the CDR3. The germline gives CDR1 SGHKS, CDR2 YYEKEE (reference sequence). Full variable domain (remainder filled in from reference TRBV5-5 and TRBJ1-5): DAGVTQSPTHLIKTRGQQVTLRCSPISGHKSVSWYQQVLGQGPQFIFQYYEKEERGRGNFPDRFSARQFPNYSSELNVNALLLGDSALYLCASSRVGSDQPQHFGDGTRLSIL.

In this sample, this clone turned up once. The rearrangement links TRBV5-1 to TRBJ2-1, with 7 positions matching TRBD2. CDR1 and CDR2 (germline): SGHRS, YFSETQ. The CDR3 is 16 amino acids. V shed 5 bases and J 4 bases; nucleotides not matched to a gene: 12. The CDR3 protein is CASRRTGLLPYNEQFF. DNA for the CDR3: TGCGCCAGCAGACGAACGGGACTATTACCTTACAATGAGCAGTTCTTC. The full variable domain, with the rest looked up from reference TRBV5-1 and TRBJ2-1, is KAGVTQTPRYLIKTRGQQVTLSCSPISGHRSVSWYQQTPGQGLQFLFEYFSETQRNKGNFPGRFSGRQFSNSRSEMNVSTLELGDSALYLCASRRTGLLPYNEQFFGPGTRLTVL.

This rearrangement joins TRBV21-1 to TRBJ2-2; TRBD1, as called in the table, went unchecked against the DNA. TRBV21-1 corresponds to a pseudogene. The CDR3 is 15 residues long. The CDR3, as DNA: TGTGCCAGCAGCAAAGAAGTAGGGGACACCGGGGAGCTGTTTTTT. Translated: CASSKEVGDTGELFF.

The rearrangement uses TRBV27 and TRBJ1-1; tentative D call: TRBD1 (6 bases). Germline V gives CDR1 MNHEY, CDR2 SMNVEV (reference sequence). V was clipped by 4 bases and J by 4 bases, with 25 bases between them. The CDR3 spans 18 residues. The DNA for the CDR3 is TGTGCCAGCAGTTGGGGCAAGGACAGAATTGGACCTATCACTGAAGCTTTCTTT. Protein: CASSWGKDRIGPITEAFF.

The V call is TRBV7-2, the J call TRBJ1-1; D is perhaps TRBD1 (5 bases). This CDR3 spans 13 amino acids. V lost 1 base, J lost 7 bases, and 10 bases lay in between. Germline CDR1 and CDR2: SGHTA and FQGNSA. CDR3 sequence reads: CASSLVGQIEAFF. The CDR3, as DNA: TGTGCCAGCAGCTTAGTGGGGCAGATTGAAGCTTTCTTT.

The genes are TRBV5-1 and TRBJ1-2; 7 nucleotides agree with TRBD1. V shed 4 bases and J 7 bases; nucleotides not matched to a gene: 19. CDR3 length: 17 amino acids. Germline V gene data show CDR1 as SGHRS and CDR2 as YFSETQ. The CDR3 region is CASSARDSISNRGGYTF. DNA of the CDR3: TGCGCCAGCAGCGCCCGGGACAGCATATCCAATAGGGGTGGCTACACCTTC.

This chain joins TRBV24-1 and TRBJ2-3; 10 nucleotides agree with TRBD1. The ends lost 3 bases at V and 1 base at J; junction bases unmatched: 6. The germline CDR1 and CDR2 sequences are KGHDR and SFDVKD. The CDR3 spans 17 residues. The CDR3 bases are TGTGCCACCAGTGATGCATTCGGGACAGGGGGCACAGATACGCAGTATTTT. Translated, it gives CATSDAFGTGGTDTQYF.

CDR3 DNA sequence: TGTGCCAGCAGTCCTCAGAGCGGCAATCAGCCCCAGCATTTT. Its translation is CASSPQSGNQPQHF. The V call is TRBV6-5, the J call TRBJ1-5; no firm D call. The germline gives CDR1 MNHEY, CDR2 SVGAGI. V was cut by 5 bases and J by 2 bases, with 10 bases left in between. The CDR3 length is 14 residues.

The count of this clone is one. The rearrangement links TRBV11-2 to TRBJ2-7, with TRBD2 matching over 11 bases. Germline CDR1 SGHAT, CDR2 FQNNGV. J gave up 4 bases and V 1 base, and 6 bases lay outside the gene matches. CDR3 length: 16 amino acids. In DNA form, the CDR3 reads TGTGCCAGCAGCTTAGGGTTAGCGGGGGGGAGATACGAGCAGTACTTC. Its protein is CASSLGLAGGRYEQYF.

This clone was counted once. V and J are TRBV5-5 and TRBJ1-4, with TRBD1 matching over 9 bases. Losses at the gene ends were 4 bases for V and 6 bases for J; bases not matched to a gene: 4. CDR3 length equals 14 residues. The germline CDR1 and CDR2 sequences are SGHKS and YYEKEE (reference sequence). CDR3 loop: CASSRRDRDEKLFF. The CDR3 region has the DNA TGTGCCAGCAGCAGGCGGGACAGGGATGAAAAACTGTTTTTT.

CDR3 sequence reads: CASTGLAGAPATDTQYF. The CDR3 DNA is TGTGCCAGCACCGGGCTAGCGGGAGCGCCGGCCACAGATACGCAGTATTTT. This chain joins TRBV2 and TRBJ2-3; 10 bases are a match to TRBD2. V lost 7 bases to trimming and J lost 2 bases; unmatched junction nucleotides: 12. From germline, CDR1 is SNHLY and CDR2 FYNNEI. The CDR3 runs 17 residues.

J is TRBJ2-7 and V is TRBV6-5; possibly TRBD2 for D (6 bases). The CDR3 runs 15 residues. The germline CDR1 and CDR2 sequences are MNHEY and SVGAGI. V shed 6 bases and J shed 2 bases, with 17 bases lying between them. DNA for the CDR3: TGTGCCAGCAGGGGGTCTGGGGGGTCCCCCTACGAGCAGTACTTC. Translation gives CASRGSGGSPYEQYF.

The chain combines TRBV18 with TRBJ1-5, with a possible D match to TRBD1 (5 bases). The V gene lost 4 bases and the J gene lost 4 bases, with 11 bases spanning the gap. CDR1 and CDR2 (germline): KGHSH, LQKENI. The CDR3 sequence is 14 residues long. In nucleotides, the CDR3 is TGTGCCAGCTCACTCCAGGGATATAATCAGCCCCAGCATTTT. This encodes CASSLQGYNQPQHF.

DNA of the CDR3: TGTGCCTGGAGTGATACAGGGACAGCTCAGCCCCAGCATTTT. This encodes CAWSDTGTAQPQHF. The chain carries TRBV30 and TRBJ1-5; the match to TRBD1 covers 7 bases. This CDR3 has 14 residues. Germline-derived CDR1 and CDR2 are GTSNPN and SVGIG (reference sequence). V lost 1 base and J lost 6; bases outside the gene matches: 6.

V and J are TRBV7-2 and TRBJ1-4; D is ambiguous. Looked up from germline, CDR1 is SGHTA and CDR2 is FQGNSA. Trimming left V 1 base short and J 0 bases short, with 6 bases between. The CDR3 loop spans 15 amino acids. The CDR3 spells CASSLGLSTNEKLFF. The CDR3 DNA reads as TGTGCCAGCAGCTTAGGTCTGTCAACTAATGAAAAACTGTTTTTT. The full variable domain, in which reference TRBV7-2 and TRBJ1-4 provide the parts outside the CDR3, is GAGVSQSPSNKVTEKGKDVELRCDPISGHTALYWYRQSLGQGLEFLIYFQGNSAPDKSGLPSDRFSAERTGGSVSTLTIQRTQQEDSAVYLCASSLGLSTNEKLFFGSGTQLSVL.

The chain joins TRBV28 to TRBJ2-1; TRBD2 matches at 12 bases. The CDR3 covers 18 residues. Germline V gene data show CDR1 as MDHEN and CDR2 as SYDVKM. V lost 3 bases to trimming and J lost 5 bases; unmatched junction nucleotides: 11. Written as DNA, the CDR3 is TGTGCCAGCAGTTTTATGCCTAGCGGGAGGGGGATAAACAATGAGCAGTTCTTC. Translated: CASSFMPSGRGINNEQFF.

For the CDR3, the DNA is TGCGCCAGCAGCTGGGGACTAGCGGGGGGCCAAGAGACCCAGTACTTC. Translated, it gives CASSWGLAGGQETQYF. The chain employs TRBV5-1 and TRBJ2-5, with 15 bases identical to TRBD2. This CDR3 has 16 residues. J gave up 1 base and V 3 bases, and 1 base lay outside the gene matches. Germline V CDR1 and CDR2: SGHRS, YFSETQ.

This clone came up once. The J gene is TRBJ1-1, the V gene TRBV29-1; D call uncertain. V shed 5 bases and J shed 1 base, with 8 bases lying between them. This CDR3 comprises 12 residues. The germline V gene encodes CDR1 SQVTM and CDR2 ANQGSEA. The CDR3 reads CSVRSGNTEAFF. In DNA form, the CDR3 reads TGCAGCGTTCGGTCTGGGAACACTGAAGCTTTCTTT.

CDR3 nucleotide sequence: TGTGCCAGCAGCTGGCACCCGGGGGACGACACAGATACGCAGTATTTT. It specifies CASSWHPGDDTDTQYF. V gene TRBV7-8 combines with J gene TRBJ2-3; D is possibly TRBD2 (6 bases). The CDR3 totals 16 residues. The V and J ends lost 4 bases and 2 bases respectively, with 16 bases between them. Germline CDR1 SGHVS, CDR2 FQNEAQ. Together with reference TRBV7-8 and TRBJ2-3, the CDR3 gives the full variable domain: GAGVSQSPRYKVAKRGQDVALRCDPISGHVSLFWYQQALGQGPEFLTYFQNEAQLDKSGLPSDRFFAERPEGSVSTLKIQRTQQEDSAVYLCASSWHPGDDTDTQYFGPGTRLTVL.

This chain connects TRBV28 to TRBJ1-3, with no clear D. Trimming took off 9 bases at V and 0 bases at J, with 12 bases between the two ends. This CDR3 is built from 14 residues. In germline, CDR1 is MDHEN, CDR2 SYDVKM. Here the CDR3 reads CASQPWSSGNTIYF. Written as DNA, the CDR3 is TGTGCCAGTCAACCTTGGAGCTCTGGAAACACCATATATTTT. The variable domain in full, completed from reference TRBV28 and TRBJ1-3, reads DVKVTQSSRYLVKRTGEKVFLECVQDMDHENMFWYRQDPGLGLRLIYFSYDVKMKEKGDIPEGYSVSREKKERFSLILESASTNQTSMYLCASQPWSSGNTIYFGEGSWLTVV.

The chain recombines TRBV5-1 with TRBJ2-1, with D tentatively TRBD1 (5 bases). Germline-derived CDR1 and CDR2 are SGHRS and YFSETQ. The CDR3 loop spans 13 amino acids. Trimming shortened V by 1 base and J by 5 bases, and 7 bases separated the two germline ends. The CDR3 region has the DNA TGCGCCAGCAGCTTGTACAGGAACAATGAGCAGTTCTTC. Translating it yields CASSLYRNNEQFF.

The chain uses TRBV11-3 and TRBJ1-4; perhaps TRBD1 as D (5 bases). Germline V gene sequence: CDR1 SGHNT, CDR2 YENEEA. V shed 1 base and J shed 7 bases, with 13 bases lying between them. The length of the CDR3 is 15 residues. DNA of the CDR3: TGTGCCAGCAGCTTAGGCTCGGGGGTGACTGAAAAACTGTTTTTT. Protein sequence: CASSLGSGVTEKLFF.